These 10 T cell receptor beta chains share one sample of origin, sequenced in a study of CD8 T cells in ankylosing spondylitis. Each CDR3 protein is one row after TCRdb ran MiXCR on the 5' RACE reads. The top ten hold around 33% of the sample, which has some 17,000 distinct CDR3 sequences, roughly 8.2% seen once. Source material: blood. The receptors originated from a male donor with ankylosing spondylitis or in good health (not recorded which).

This clonotype came up many times. The chain carries TRBV7-2 and TRBJ2-3; D not resolved. The V end was cut by 5 bases, the J end by 2 bases, with 11 bases between. Germline V CDR1 and CDR2: SGHTA, FQGNSA. This CDR3 region has 14 residues. The CDR3 is CASSPKAITDTQYF. CDR3 coding DNA: TGTGCCAGCAGCCCGAAGGCCATCACAGATACGCAGTATTTT.

This clonotype turned up a few times. The rearrangement links TRBV29-1 to TRBJ2-5, with D unclear. Germline values: CDR1 SQVTM, CDR2 ANQGSEA. The CDR3 sequence is 12 residues long. Trimming removed 5 bases at V and 4 bases at J, with 11 bases between. The CDR3 loop is CSVSRMGETQYF. DNA for the CDR3: TGCAGCGTTTCCCGGATGGGAGAGACCCAGTACTTC.

This clonotype is termed medium-sized. This chain uses TRBV7-2 with TRBJ2-3; D tentatively fits TRBD1 or TRBD2 (5 bases each). From germline, CDR1 is SGHTA and CDR2 FQGNSA. The CDR3 length is 14 residues. With 3 bases removed from V and 0 bases from J, the gap between germline ends came to 7 bases. CDR3 protein: CASSFRDSTDTQYF. The CDR3 region has the DNA TGTGCCAGCAGCTTTAGGGACAGCACAGATACGCAGTATTTT.

This clonotype was counted many times. The J gene is TRBJ2-1, the V gene TRBV5-1, with D unresolved. The CDR3 has 13 residues. Germline V gene sequence: CDR1 SGHRS, CDR2 YFSETQ. V gave up 4 bases and J gave up 4 bases, with 9 bases separating them. The CDR3 is CASSAIGYNEQFF. Here the CDR3 DNA reads TGCGCCAGCAGCGCCATTGGTTACAATGAGCAGTTCTTC.

The rearrangement joins TRBV5-1 to TRBJ2-5; D might be TRBD1 (6 bases). Trimming pared 0 bases from V and 4 bases from J, leaving 10 bases between. The CDR3 totals 14 residues. CDR1 is SGHRS, CDR2 YFSETQ, per germline. CDR3 loop: CASSLVVGGETQYF. DNA for the CDR3: TGCGCCAGCAGCTTGGTGGTAGGGGGAGAGACCCAGTACTTC.

There are many counts of this clonotype. The chain recombines TRBV20-1 with TRBJ1-1; possible D gene TRBD1, 5 bases. The germline CDR1 and CDR2 sequences are DFQATT and SNEGSKA (reference sequence). The CDR3 has 15 amino acids. Trimming left V 3 bases short and J 0 bases short, with 14 bases between. The CDR3 region has the DNA TGCAGTGCTAGTAGGGCCCAGGGCATGAACACTGAAGCTTTCTTT. This encodes CSASRAQGMNTEAFF.

This clonotype was found many times. This chain joins TRBV11-1 and TRBJ2-1; D not resolved. The CDR3 length is 15 residues. V lost 1 base to trimming and J lost 5 bases, with 12 bases between them. Per germline, CDR1 SGHAT and CDR2 FQDESV (reference sequence). CDR3 in DNA: TGTGCCAGCAGCTTAGGAATAACTGAAAACAATGAGCAGTTCTTC. It yields the protein CASSLGITENNEQFF.

This clonotype was counted ten times or more. J is TRBJ2-1 and V is TRBV20-1; the match to TRBD2 covers 11 bases. Germline CDR1 and CDR2: DFQATT and SNEGSKA (reference sequence). CDR3 length: 17 residues. With 0 bases clipped from V and 8 bases from J, the junction kept 12 bases outside the gene matches. The CDR3 is CSARDPKLAGVVDEQFF. CDR3 coding DNA: TGCAGTGCTAGAGATCCCAAACTAGCGGGAGTCGTCGATGAGCAGTTCTTC.

There are a few counts of this clonotype. The chain is built from TRBV5-4 and TRBJ2-1, with a weak D call TRBD2 (5 bases). Germline V gene sequence: CDR1 SGHNT, CDR2 YYREEE (reference sequence). Trimming took off 7 bases at V and 3 bases at J, with 14 bases between the two ends. CDR3 length: 14 residues. CDR3 amino acids: CASGKLDNYNEQFF. The CDR3 bases are TGTGCCAGCGGTAAACTAGATAACTACAATGAGCAGTTCTTC.

This clonotype has just a few counts. The chain couples TRBV5-1 to TRBJ1-3; D gene uncertain. Trimming shortened V by 0 bases and J by 0 bases, and 7 bases separated the two germline ends. The V gene's germline CDR1 is SGHRS and CDR2 YFSETQ. CDR3 length equals 15 residues. CDR3 in amino acids: CASSLADSSGNTIYF. The CDR3 coding sequence is TGCGCCAGCAGCTTGGCCGATAGCTCTGGAAACACCATATATTTT.